By frequency in the sample, the clone carrying this TCR beta chain is large. Multiplex touch-down PCR with TRB-A/B primers amplified rearranged V-D-J TRB sequences. From the multiplex PCR reads, TCRdb called clonotypes with MiXCR, one entry per CDR3 protein. This sample has over 1,500 distinct CDR3 sequences; 22% occur once, and the top ten carry around 7.8%. After removal of 4 bases from V and 6 bases from J, the junction contained 11 bases not matched to a gene. The germline V gene has CDR1 LNHNV and CDR2 YYDKDF (reference sequence). This CDR3 is built from 15 residues. Amplification of TCR beta used genomic DNA extracted from peripheral blood. These data belong to a study of T cell repertoires in aging, cancer and after chemotherapy. Study overall: Patients with glioblastoma brain tumors were sampled before and after temozolomide-based therapy.

What was sequenced was blood. This chain links TRBV15 with TRBJ2-7; 8 bases align to TRBD2. This TCR derives from a human donor with a solid tumor. This chain's CDR3 is CATSTSTSARGEQYF. In nucleotides, the CDR3 is TGTGCCACCAGCACCTCGACTAGCGCCCGAGGCGAGCAGTACTTC.